Sequencing of this TCR beta chain was carried out in a study of T cell repertoires in cytomegalovirus infection. TCRdb reprocessed the reads with MiXCR, giving one entry per CDR3 protein. Of around 230,000 distinct CDR3 sequences listed, 6.5% are singletons. The CDR3 is made up of 15 amino acids. The V gene end was trimmed by 3 bases and the J gene end by 2 bases; junction bases not matched to a gene: 6. CDR1 and CDR2 from the germline V gene are LGHNA and YNFKEQ. This clonotype was seen at least ten times. The TCR comes from a human donor in good health (CMV status not recorded). Some clones in this sample may be carry-over from other donors' samples. The sequenced sample consisted of PBMCs. The chain employs TRBV4-2 and TRBJ1-2, with 7 bases fitting TRBD1. In DNA form, the CDR3 reads TGTGCCAGCAGCCAGAGTACAGGGGAGAACTATGGCTACACCTTC. Protein product: CASSQSTGENYGYTF.